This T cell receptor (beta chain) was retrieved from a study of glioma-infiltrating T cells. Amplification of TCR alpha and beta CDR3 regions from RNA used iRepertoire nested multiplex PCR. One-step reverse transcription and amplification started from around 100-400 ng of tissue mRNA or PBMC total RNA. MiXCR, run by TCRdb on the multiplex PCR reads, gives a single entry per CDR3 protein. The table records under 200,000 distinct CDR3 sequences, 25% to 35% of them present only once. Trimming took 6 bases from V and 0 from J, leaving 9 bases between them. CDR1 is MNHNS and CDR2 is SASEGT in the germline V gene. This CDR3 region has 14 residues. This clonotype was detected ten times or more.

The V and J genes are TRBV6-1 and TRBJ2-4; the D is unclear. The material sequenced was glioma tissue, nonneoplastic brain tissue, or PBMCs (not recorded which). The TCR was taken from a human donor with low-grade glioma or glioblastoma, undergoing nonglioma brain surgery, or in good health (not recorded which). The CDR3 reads CASSFLGAKNIQYF. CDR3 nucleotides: TGTGCCAGCAGCTTTCTAGGAGCCAAAAACATTCAGTACTTC.